This TCR beta chain stems from a study of blood T cell repertoires in COVID-19. The overall study: Both acute and convalescent COVID-19 samples were obtained from the United States, Italy and Spain. T cells, B-cell-depleted T cells, or PBMCs supplied cDNA or gDNA.

The CDR3 is 15 residues long. V trimming: 1 base; J trimming: 4 bases; junction bases outside the gene matches: 4. Germline V gene sequence: CDR1 SGHVS, CDR2 FNYEAQ. Participants were placed into cohorts based on the clinical history they reported. Two consecutive negative NP/OP PCR tests, clearance, or resolved symptoms defined Cohort 3 recovery. Data came from immunoSEQ multiplex PCR; TCRdb stores just in-frame clones and leaves some out. The profile shows around 150,000 clones, 80% of them singletons. Input material: PBMCs or T cells enriched from blood (not recorded which). This chain connects TRBV7-6 to TRBJ2-5, with TRBD2 matching 9 bases. The clonotype comes from a woman aged 55 to 70 who had recovered from COVID-19. The CDR3 nucleotides read TGTGCCAGCAGCTTAGGCGGGGGGGCCTTAGAGACCCAGTACTTC. Its protein is CASSLGGGALETQYF. The variable domain in full, with the rest retrieved from reference TRBV7-6 and TRBJ2-5, is GAGVSQSPRYKVTKRGQDVALRCDPISGHVSLYWYRQALGQGPEFLTYFNYEAQQDKSGLPNDRFSAERPEGSISTLTIQRTEQRDSAMYRCASSLGGGALETQYFGPGTRLLVL.